This is a list of T cell receptor beta chains from one sample in a study of T cell changes during pregnancy in multiple sclerosis. Assay: immunoSEQ multiplex PCR; the TCRdb copy retains only in-frame clones and omits some. The sample holds some 60,000 clones, 90% seen once. Sequenced here: peripheral blood, sampled in the first trimester of pregnancy. The receptors originated from a female donor in good health, enrolled as a control in a pregnancy study. CDR3s include the opening cysteine and the closing phenylalanine or tryptophan. A D gene is named only where the DNA matches it firmly. Expanded clones are given a class, and other clones once, few, many or no size at all.

D	V	J	size	CDR3	DNA
TRBD2	TRBV29-1	TRBJ2-5	once	CSVKRGVQETQYF	TGCAGCGTTAAGCGGGGCGTCCAAGAGACCCAGTACTTC
TRBD1	TRBV5-1	TRBJ1-2	NA	CASSDVQGADGYTF	TGCGCCAGCAGCGACGTACAGGGGGCGGATGGCTACACCTTC
NA	TRBV6-5	TRBJ2-1	NA	CASSSLSRTKNEQFF	TGTGCCAGCAGTTCTTTAAGTAGGACAAAAAATGAGCAGTTCTTC
NA	TRBV18	TRBJ1-1	NA	CASSPSTEYEAFF	TGTGCCAGCTCACCGTCTACAGAGTATGAAGCTTTCTTT
TRBD1	TRBV28	TRBJ2-1	NA	CASTPRYRGYEQFF	TGTGCCAGCACCCCACGGTACAGGGGTTATGAGCAGTTCTTC
NA	TRBV29-1	TRBJ2-7	NA	CSVLFWDTGPYEQYF	TGCAGCGTGTTGTTTTGGGACACCGGGCCCTACGAGCAGTACTTC
TRBD1	TRBV2	TRBJ2-1	NA	CASRPGQGYNEQFF	TGTGCCAGCAGGCCGGGACAGGGGTACAATGAGCAGTTCTTC
TRBD1	TRBV28	TRBJ1-5	NA	CASKGIGQGNQPQHF	TGTGCCAGCAAGGGGATCGGACAGGGGAATCAGCCCCAGCATTTT
NA	TRBV5-6	TRBJ2-1	once	CASSEAAFQEFF	TGTGCCAGCAGCGAAGCGGCCTTCCAAGAGTTCTTC
TRBD1	TRBV29-1	TRBJ1-2	NA	CSVTGTDGYTF	TGCAGCGTGACCGGGACAGATGGCTACACCTTC
TRBD1	TRBV29-1	TRBJ1-1	NA	CSVAGQGTAEAFF	TGCAGCGTTGCCGGACAGGGGACCGCTGAAGCTTTCTTT
NA	TRBV9	TRBJ2-1	NA	CASSVRQALYNEQFF	TGTGCCAGCAGCGTTCGACAGGCTCTGTACAATGAGCAGTTCTTC
NA	TRBV5-4	TRBJ2-1	NA	CASSFGGQSAYNEQFF	TGTGCCAGCAGCTTTGGCGGACAGTCGGCATACAATGAGCAGTTCTTC
NA	TRBV6-5	TRBJ2-5	NA	CASSYSKGEETQYF	TGTGCCAGCAGTTACTCGAAGGGGGAAGAGACCCAGTACTTC
NA	TRBV5-1	TRBJ2-5	NA	CASSPGLPGEETQYF	TGCGCCAGCAGCCCGGGACTTCCGGGGGAAGAGACCCAGTACTTC
TRBD1	TRBV5-5	TRBJ1-6	once	CASSLVTGALSYNSPLHF	TGTGCCAGCAGCCTAGTTACAGGGGCACTCTCCTATAATTCACCCCTCCACTTT
NA	TRBV19	TRBJ1-2	once	CASSIIDYGYTF	TGTGCCAGTAGTATTATTGACTATGGCTACACCTTC
TRBD1	TRBV5-4	TRBJ1-2	once	CASSRPGQVDGYTF	TGTGCCAGCAGCCGGCCGGGACAGGTGGATGGCTACACCTTC
NA	TRBV11-2	TRBJ1-4	NA	CASSPGTLQKLFF	TGTGCCAGCAGCCCCGGGACACTTCAGAAACTGTTTTTT
TRBD2	TRBV6-1	TRBJ2-1	NA	CASSEGTSGNNEQFF	TGTGCCAGCAGTGAAGGGACTAGCGGGAATAATGAGCAGTTCTTC
NA	TRBV7-9	TRBJ1-2	NA	CASSLQDAYGYTF	TGTGCCAGCAGCTTACAGGATGCCTATGGCTACACCTTC
NA	TRBV2	TRBJ2-7	NA	CASTFKDTPYEQYF	TGTGCCAGCACTTTCAAGGACACTCCCTACGAGCAGTACTTC
NA	TRBV2	TRBJ2-7	NA	CASKRGEYEQYF	TGTGCCAGCAAGCGCGGGGAGTACGAGCAGTACTTC
TRBD1	TRBV25-1	TRBJ1-4	NA	CASSAQDRVGEKLFF	TGTGCCAGCAGTGCCCAAGACAGGGTTGGGGAAAAACTGTTTTTT
NA	TRBV5-6	TRBJ1-5	once	CASSIYVGGSNQPQHF	TGTGCCAGCAGCATCTACGTGGGGGGGAGCAATCAGCCCCAGCATTTT
NA	TRBV19	TRBJ1-1	NA	CASSPQGNTEAFF	TGTGCCAGTAGCCCTCAGGGGAACACTGAAGCTTTCTTT
NA	TRBV13	TRBJ2-1	NA	CASSEGDNEQFF	TGTGCCAGCAGTGAGGGGGACAATGAGCAGTTCTTC
NA	TRBV28	TRBJ2-3	NA	CASSSDSTDTQYF	TGTGCCAGCAGCTCGGACTCCACAGATACGCAGTATTTT
TRBD1	TRBV5-5	TRBJ1-1	NA	CASSPGQGLTRNTEAFF	TGTGCCAGCAGCCCCGGACAGGGGCTGACTAGGAACACTGAAGCTTTCTTT
TRBD2	TRBV4-1	TRBJ2-5	NA	CASSQDLGLAGGQETQYF	TGCGCCAGCAGCCAAGATCTAGGGCTAGCGGGAGGGCAAGAGACCCAGTACTTC
TRBD1	TRBV11-2	TRBJ2-5	NA	CASSFGGGTGGYQETQYF	TGTGCCAGCAGCTTCGGCGGGGGGACAGGGGGTTACCAAGAGACCCAGTACTTC
NA	TRBV2	TRBJ1-2	NA	CASSGETANYGYTF	TGTGCCAGCAGTGGCGAGACAGCGAACTATGGCTACACCTTC
NA	TRBV23-1	TRBJ2-7	NA	CASTPGEGERVGQYF	TGCGCCAGCACCCCAGGGGAGGGGGAAAGGGTTGGGCAGTACTTC
NA	TRBV7-2	TRBJ2-1	NA	CASSLAWTPYNEQFF	TGTGCCAGCAGCTTAGCCTGGACTCCCTACAATGAGCAGTTCTTC
TRBD2	TRBV29-1	TRBJ2-7	NA	CSVESWASGGARWEQYF	TGCAGCGTTGAATCTTGGGCTAGCGGGGGGGCAAGGTGGGAGCAGTACTTC
NA	TRBV7-6	TRBJ2-2	NA	CASSPGGGSSTNTGELFF	TGTGCCAGCAGCCCCGGGGGTGGCAGCAGTACTAACACCGGGGAGCTGTTTTTT
NA	TRBV6-5	TRBJ2-5	NA	CASSYALTVARETQYF	TGTGCCAGCAGTTACGCCTTGACAGTTGCTCGGGAGACCCAGTACTTC
TRBD2	TRBV9	TRBJ2-1	NA	CASSGSGSVSNEQFF	TGTGCCAGCAGCGGTAGCGGGAGCGTGAGCAATGAGCAGTTCTTC
TRBD1	TRBV5-1	TRBJ2-7	NA	CASSPGQGEAYEQYF	TGCGCCAGCAGCCCGGGACAGGGGGAAGCCTACGAGCAGTACTTC
NA	TRBV30	TRBJ1-3	NA	CAWTLSGGNTIYF	TGTGCCTGGACCCTCTCGGGAGGAAACACCATATATTTT
NA	TRBV10-3	TRBJ2-2	once	CAISEARGTQRNTGELFF	TGTGCCATCAGTGAGGCGAGGGGGACGCAACGGAACACCGGGGAGCTGTTTTTT
NA	TRBV29-1	TRBJ2-7	NA	CSVVRSHEQYF	TGCAGCGTTGTGAGGTCTCACGAGCAGTACTTC
TRBD1	TRBV13	TRBJ1-1	once	CASSLRQGTGRTEAFF	TGTGCCAGCAGCTTAAGACAGGGGACAGGGCGCACTGAAGCTTTCTTT
TRBD2	TRBV27	TRBJ2-7	NA	CASSPIAGDIYEQYF	TGTGCCAGCAGTCCAATAGCGGGAGACATTTACGAGCAGTACTTC
NA	TRBV18	TRBJ1-3	NA	CASSPDMSSGNTIYF	TGTGCCAGCTCACCAGACATGAGCTCTGGAAACACCATATATTTT
TRBD2	TRBV5-6	TRBJ2-5	NA	CASRLGLASIGSQYF	TGTGCCAGCAGACTCGGACTAGCCTCCATAGGGTCCCAGTACTTC
NA	TRBV4-1	TRBJ2-7	NA	CASSQAGGGARQYEQYF	TGCGCCAGCAGCCAAGCGGGGGGCGGGGCCCGCCAATACGAGCAGTACTTC